The T cell receptor beta chain described here comes from a study of blood T cells in healthy people across ages. CDR3 length equals 15 residues. The V end lost 2 bases, the J end lost 5 bases, and 15 bases lay between the germline ends. CDR1 and CDR2 (germline): KGHSH, LQKENI. A second PCR of roughly 6 to 12 cycles used a sample-barcoded 5' primer and a J-beta primer mix. TCRdb recomputed calls from the 5' RACE reads with MiXCR, one row per CDR3 protein. The sample lists 700,000 to 900,000 distinct CDR3 sequences; around a quarter were seen once. These data were also filed under a second study, of T cells of mothers and their children. This second study says: Extraction yielded RNA that went, in full, into cDNA synthesis at roughly 1.5 ug per 15 ul.

This sequence originates from a boy aged 10-17 years in good health. The specimen was blood. The chain links TRBV18 to TRBJ2-5, with D perhaps TRBD1 (6 bases). CDR3: CASSPYSGAVETQYF. The DNA for the CDR3 is TGTGCCAGCTCACCATACTCAGGGGCGGTGGAGACCCAGTACTTC.